A single sample gave rise to the 30 T cell receptor beta chains below, sequenced in a study of PD-L1 blockade in urothelial cancer (dated 2017 in TCRdb). The method behind the library was the immunoSEQ multiplex PCR assay. Entries here come from immuneACCESS through TCRdb and include only in-frame sequences with V and J called. Some clones fail to appear in such tables; in the studies checked, an unresolved V gene covers under half of the shortfall, and the cause of the remainder is unknown. The sample profile shows nearly 45,000 clones; roughly four fifths of them were found once. The ten largest clones represent about 13% of the sample. The sample's time point label is to be understood as: peripheral blood 6 weeks after treatment start. The sample consisted of PBMCs, taken around atezolizumab (anti-PD-L1) treatment. The source is a man in his sixties with urothelial cancer.

As DNA, the CDR3 is TGTGCCAGCAGCCTGGGGCAGGGACAGGGAGAGGGAAACTATGGCTACACCTTC. Its protein is CASSLGQGQGEGNYGYTF. The rearrangement links TRBV11-2 to TRBJ1-2, with 9 bases fitting TRBD1. The CDR3 contains 18 residues. CDR1 and CDR2 (germline): SGHAT, FQNNGV. Trimming cost V 5 bases and J 2 bases; bases outside gene matches: 15.

V usage is TRBV19 and J usage is TRBJ1-6, with unresolved D. Between the trimmed V and J ends, which lost 6 bases and 0 bases, there was a span of 6 bases. This CDR3 is 14 amino acids long. Looked up from germline, CDR1 is LNHDA and CDR2 is SQIVND (reference sequence). The CDR3 spells CASRTGSYNSPLHF. For the CDR3, the DNA is TGTGCCAGTAGAACCGGCTCCTATAATTCACCCCTCCACTTT. Using reference TRBV19 and TRBJ1-6 for the parts outside the CDR3, the full variable domain is DGGITQSPKYLFRKEGQNVTLSCEQNLNHDAMYWYRQDPGQGLRLIYYSQIVNDFQKGDIAEGYSVSREKKESFPLTVTSAQKNPTAFYLCASRTGSYNSPLHFGNGTRLTVT.

V and J are TRBV28 and TRBJ1-1, with unresolved D. V lost 4 bases to trimming and J lost 0 bases, with 15 bases between them. CDR3 size: 16 residues. Germline CDR1 MDHEN, CDR2 SYDVKM. Here the CDR3 reads CASSSAAVSMNTEAFF. The CDR3 DNA reads as TGTGCCAGCAGTTCTGCGGCAGTCAGCATGAACACTGAAGCTTTCTTT. The whole variable domain, remainder taken from reference TRBV28 and TRBJ1-1, is DVKVTQSSRYLVKRTGEKVFLECVQDMDHENMFWYRQDPGLGLRLIYFSYDVKMKEKGDIPEGYSVSREKKERFSLILESASTNQTSMYLCASSSAAVSMNTEAFFGQGTRLTVV.

The chain joins TRBV29-1 to TRBJ1-2, with 8 bases lining up with TRBD1. Germline V gene lookup returns CDR1 SQVTM and CDR2 ANQGSEA. The CDR3 runs to 11 residues. Written as DNA, the CDR3 is TGCACCGTGGGGGACAGGAATGGCTACACCTTC. Amino acid sequence: CTVGDRNGYTF. Complete variable domain (other parts from reference TRBV29-1 and TRBJ1-2): SAVISQKPSRDICQRGTSLTIQCQVDSQVTMMFWYRQQPGQSLTLIATANQGSEATYESGFVIDKFPISRPNLTFSTLTVSNMSPEDSSIYLCTVGDRNGYTFGSGTRLTVV.

This sequence joins TRBV6-6 and TRBJ1-3, with D possibly TRBD1 on 6 matching bases. Trimming shortened V by 7 bases and J by 3 bases, and 7 bases separated the two germline ends. CDR3 length equals 12 residues. From germline, CDR1 is MNHNY and CDR2 SVGAGI (reference sequence). Written as DNA, the CDR3 is TGTGCCAGCACAGGGGTTGGAAACACCATATATTTT. Amino acids: CASTGVGNTIYF.

This clone has a single count. The chain couples TRBV20-1 to TRBJ1-2, with 9 bases fitting TRBD1. Trimming removed 7 bases from V and 7 bases from J; junction bases left unmatched: 4. The CDR3 loop spans 11 amino acids. Germline-derived CDR1 and CDR2 are DFQATT and SNEGSKA (reference sequence). CDR3 region: CSVWDRAGYTF. Here the CDR3 DNA reads TGCAGTGTTTGGGACAGGGCTGGCTACACCTTC.

The chain is built from TRBV7-2 and TRBJ1-3, with D uncertain. The CDR3 runs 15 residues. The germline CDR1 and CDR2 sequences are SGHTA and FQGNSA. V was shortened by 5 bases and J by 0 bases, with 11 bases between the two germline ends. This CDR3 is CASSTPRDSGNTIYF. CDR3 bases: TGTGCCAGCAGCACCCCCCGGGACTCTGGAAACACCATATATTTT.

J is TRBJ2-5 and V is TRBV5-1, with D perhaps TRBD1 (6 bases). In germline, CDR1 is SGHRS, CDR2 YFSETQ. The CDR3 is made up of 13 amino acids. V lost 5 bases, J lost 2 bases, and 10 bases lay in between. The CDR3 here is CASRPDSQETQYF. Here the CDR3 DNA reads TGCGCCAGCAGACCGGACAGTCAAGAGACCCAGTACTTC.

The chain links TRBV5-6 to TRBJ2-7, with 8 bases matching TRBD1. With V trimmed by 4 bases and J by 0 bases, 6 bases remained unmatched. Germline V lookup: CDR1 SGHDT, CDR2 YYEEEE. The CDR3 has 15 amino acids. The CDR3 sequence is CASSLLDRDSYEQYF. CDR3 nucleotide sequence: TGTGCCAGCAGCCTCTTGGACAGGGACTCCTACGAGCAGTACTTC.

The genes are TRBV7-2 and TRBJ1-5; 7 bases fit TRBD1. The CDR3 covers 15 residues. Looked up from germline, CDR1 is SGHTA and CDR2 is FQGNSA. V gave up 2 bases and J gave up 1 base; unmatched junction bases: 2. The CDR3 DNA sequence: TGTGCCAGCAGCTTATGGACAGGCAGCAATCAGCCCCAGCATTTT. Amino acid sequence: CASSLWTGSNQPQHF.

In this sample, this clone turned up once. The V gene is TRBV14, the J gene TRBJ2-1; weak D call: TRBD1 (6 bases). Per the germline V gene, CDR1 is SGHDN and CDR2 is FVKESK. V lost 4 bases, J lost 0 bases, and 10 bases lay in between. CDR3 length equals 15 residues. CDR3 sequence reads: CASSPYRASYNEQFF. For the CDR3, the DNA is TGTGCCAGCAGCCCCTACAGGGCCTCCTACAATGAGCAGTTCTTC.

The V and J genes are TRBV19 and TRBJ1-6, with 7 nucleotides matching TRBD1. Losses at the gene ends were 3 bases for V and 9 bases for J; bases not matched to a gene: 11. The germline V gene has CDR1 LNHDA and CDR2 SQIVND (reference sequence). The CDR3 covers 16 residues. CDR3 nucleotide sequence: TGTGCCAGTAGTATGTCTTTGACAGGGCGGGTTTCACCCCTCCACTTT. It codes for CASSMSLTGRVSPLHF.

J is TRBJ2-7 and V is TRBV19; possibly TRBD2 for D (6 bases). Germline V gene lookup returns CDR1 LNHDA and CDR2 SQIVND (reference sequence). The CDR3 extends over 19 amino acids. Trimming stripped 3 bases from V and 1 base from J, with 25 bases between. This CDR3 is CASSIGWRGRRQSSYEQYF. The CDR3 DNA follows: TGTGCCAGTAGTATCGGTTGGAGGGGACGGCGGCAGTCATCCTACGAGCAGTACTTC. Supplemented by reference TRBV19 and TRBJ2-7, the full variable domain reads DGGITQSPKYLFRKEGQNVTLSCEQNLNHDAMYWYRQDPGQGLRLIYYSQIVNDFQKGDIAEGYSVSREKKESFPLTVTSAQKNPTAFYLCASSIGWRGRRQSSYEQYFGPGTRLTVT.

The DNA of the CDR3 is TGTGCCAGTAGTGTCAGATCGGGGGACACTGAAGCTTTCTTT. This gives the protein CASSVRSGDTEAFF. J is TRBJ1-1 and V is TRBV19, with a possible D match to TRBD1 (5 bases). V dropped 5 bases and J dropped 3 bases, with 13 bases sitting between them. Germline CDR1 is LNHDA and CDR2 is SQIVND (reference sequence). This CDR3 is 14 amino acids long.

The chain has TRBV6-1 and TRBJ2-7; D may be TRBD2 (5 bases). The germline V gene has CDR1 MNHNS and CDR2 SASEGT. V gave up 2 bases and J gave up 4 bases, with 15 bases separating them. This CDR3 is built from 15 residues. The CDR3 protein is CASSERGEGLYEQYF. CDR3 nucleotide sequence: TGTGCCAGCAGTGAAAGAGGAGAGGGATTATACGAGCAGTACTTC.

The genes are TRBV19 and TRBJ1-5; the match to TRBD1 covers 8 bases. Germline values: CDR1 LNHDA, CDR2 SQIVND (reference sequence). CDR3 length: 15 amino acids. Trimming cost V 4 bases and J 1 base; bases outside gene matches: 3. In DNA form, the CDR3 reads TGTGCCAGTAGTAATCAGGGGGCGAGCAATCAGCCCCAGCATTTT. Translating it yields CASSNQGASNQPQHF.

The chain employs TRBV30 and TRBJ1-3; the D gene is possibly TRBD1 (5 bases). This CDR3 region has 15 residues. V gave up 2 bases and J gave up 0 bases, with 11 bases separating them. Germline values: CDR1 GTSNPN, CDR2 SVGIG (reference sequence). The CDR3 loop is CAWSRDFSSGNTIYF. CDR3 nucleotides: TGTGCCTGGAGTCGGGACTTTTCCTCTGGAAACACCATATATTTT.

V usage is TRBV28 and J usage is TRBJ1-1; no firm D call. The V end was cut by 8 bases, the J end by 10 bases, with 14 bases between. The length of the CDR3 is 11 residues. Germline loops: CDR1 MDHEN, CDR2 SYDVKM. This chain's CDR3 is CASGLGRRAFF. As DNA, the CDR3 is TGTGCCAGCGGACTGGGGAGAAGAGCTTTCTTT.

The chain employs TRBV14 and TRBJ1-5; D gene unclear. V was cut by 5 bases and J by 2 bases, with 19 bases left in between. Germline CDR1 reads SGHDN; CDR2 reads FVKESK. The CDR3 is 17 amino acids. CDR3 sequence reads: CASSDQRPGMGNQPQHF. The CDR3 DNA is TGTGCCAGCAGCGATCAGCGGCCGGGGATGGGCAATCAGCCCCAGCATTTT.

This clone was detected only once. The rearrangement links TRBV28 to TRBJ1-2; no firm D call. The germline CDR1 and CDR2 sequences are MDHEN and SYDVKM. Trimming took 6 bases from V and 1 from J, leaving 9 bases between them. CDR3 length: 13 amino acids. This CDR3 is CASRPTVNYGYTF. CDR3 sequence (DNA): TGTGCCAGCAGACCCACAGTTAACTATGGCTACACCTTC.

The rearrangement uses TRBV18 and TRBJ2-2; a weak D match, TRBD2 (5 bases). The V gene lost 3 bases and the J gene lost 7 bases, with 12 bases spanning the gap. CDR3 size: 14 residues. Per germline, CDR1 KGHSH and CDR2 LQKENI. This chain's CDR3 is CASSPISEGGELFF. CDR3 bases: TGTGCCAGCTCACCCATCTCTGAGGGCGGGGAGCTGTTTTTT. The entire variable domain, with the rest obtained from reference TRBV18 and TRBJ2-2, is as follows: NAGVMQNPRHLVRRRGQEARLRCSPMKGHSHVYWYRQLPEEGLKFMVYLQKENIIDESGMPKERFSAEFPKEGPSILRIQQVVRGDSAAYFCASSPISEGGELFFGEGSRLTVL.

The chain carries TRBV28 and TRBJ2-3; no clear D gene. Deletions cut 5 bases from V and 4 bases from J, with 10 bases between. The CDR3 length is 13 residues. Germline-derived CDR1 and CDR2 are MDHEN and SYDVKM. CDR3 coding DNA: TGTGCCAGCAGTACTCCGGCGGCAGATACGCAGTATTTT. Its translation: CASSTPAADTQYF.

This clone was found a few times. This chain uses TRBV15 with TRBJ1-1, with a tentative D call TRBD1 (5 bases). Germline CDR1 is LNHNV and CDR2 is YYDKDF (reference sequence). V lost 1 base, J lost 2 bases, and 17 bases lay in between. The CDR3 spans 17 residues. CDR3 nucleotides: TGTGCCACCAGCAGAGCCACGGGGGTGGGGTTAAACACTGAAGCTTTCTTT. Translated, it gives CATSRATGVGLNTEAFF.

V and J are TRBV7-9 and TRBJ1-5; D gene uncertain. This CDR3 has 16 amino acids. V gave up 2 bases and J gave up 1 base, with 12 bases separating them. Germline CDR1 reads SEHNR; CDR2 reads FQNEAQ (reference sequence). CDR3 nucleotides: TGTGCCAGCAGCTTAATCTCCGGGATGAGCAATCAGCCCCAGCATTTT. Translated, it gives CASSLISGMSNQPQHF.

The chain employs TRBV7-9 and TRBJ2-3, with 7 positions matching TRBD1. The CDR3 sequence is 17 residues long. V trimming: 5 bases; J trimming: 1 base; junction bases outside the gene matches: 12. Germline CDR1 reads SEHNR; CDR2 reads FQNEAQ (reference sequence). The CDR3 DNA is TGTGCCAGCAGCAACCCCAACCGGGACAGCCGCACAGATACGCAGTATTTT. Encoded protein: CASSNPNRDSRTDTQYF.

V usage is TRBV5-4 and J usage is TRBJ2-7; 13 nucleotides agree with TRBD2. CDR3 size: 15 residues. The germline gives CDR1 SGHNT, CDR2 YYREEE (reference sequence). Trimming at V came to 2 bases and at J to 5 bases, leaving 4 bases not matched to a gene. CDR3 region: CASSLRTSGSDEQYF. In DNA, the CDR3 is TGTGCCAGCAGCTTAAGGACTAGCGGGAGTGACGAGCAGTACTTC.

This chain uses TRBV9 with TRBJ1-2, with D possibly being TRBD1 (5 bases). This CDR3 has 13 residues. Deletions cut 4 bases from V and 2 bases from J, with 9 bases between. CDR1 is SGDLS and CDR2 is YYNGEE in the germline V gene. CDR3 protein: CASSPDRNYGYTF. Written as DNA, the CDR3 is TGTGCCAGCAGCCCCGACAGAAACTATGGCTACACCTTC.

V usage is TRBV14 and J usage is TRBJ2-6, with a possible D match to TRBD1 (5 bases). The CDR3 length is 13 residues. Between the trimmed V and J ends, which lost 5 bases and 4 bases, there was a span of 6 bases. Germline assignment: CDR1 SGHDN and CDR2 FVKESK. CDR3 protein: CASSKGGANVLTF. The CDR3 DNA is TGTGCCAGCAGCAAGGGGGGGGCCAACGTCCTGACTTTC.

The chain combines TRBV6-6 with TRBJ1-1; D may be TRBD1 (5 bases). This CDR3 has 13 amino acids. V gave up 7 bases and J gave up 2 bases, with 11 bases separating them. CDR1 is MNHNY, CDR2 SVGAGI, per germline (reference sequence). The CDR3 region has the DNA TGTGCCAGCAAGCGACAGATTAACACTGAAGCTTTCTTT. Residues: CASKRQINTEAFF.

The chain joins TRBV14 to TRBJ2-2, with D unclear. The germline gives CDR1 SGHDN, CDR2 FVKESK. The CDR3 contains 13 residues. Trimming removed 4 bases from V and 4 bases from J, with 7 bases in between. CDR3 protein: CASSPRGTGELFF. CDR3 in DNA: TGTGCCAGCAGCCCAAGAGGCACCGGGGAGCTGTTTTTT.